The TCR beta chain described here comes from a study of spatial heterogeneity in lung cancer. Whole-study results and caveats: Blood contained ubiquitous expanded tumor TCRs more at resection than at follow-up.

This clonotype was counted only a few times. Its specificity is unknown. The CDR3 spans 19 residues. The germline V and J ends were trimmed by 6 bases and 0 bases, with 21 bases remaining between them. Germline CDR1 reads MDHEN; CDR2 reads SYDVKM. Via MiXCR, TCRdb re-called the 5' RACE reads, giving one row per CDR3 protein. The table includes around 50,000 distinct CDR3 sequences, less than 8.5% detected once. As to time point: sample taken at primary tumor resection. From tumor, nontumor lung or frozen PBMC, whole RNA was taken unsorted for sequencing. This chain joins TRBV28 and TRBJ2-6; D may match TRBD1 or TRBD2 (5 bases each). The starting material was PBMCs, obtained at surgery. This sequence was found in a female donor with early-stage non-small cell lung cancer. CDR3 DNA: TGTGCCAGCAGGGACACCGACAAGGGGAGACTCTCTGGGGCCAACGTCCTGACTTTC. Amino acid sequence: CASRDTDKGRLSGANVLTF.